One sample yielded the 29 T cell receptor beta chains listed below, sequenced in a study of blood T cell repertoires in COVID-19. Using immunoSEQ multiplex PCR, the repertoire was profiled, and TCRdb retains in-frame clones only, with some absent. This sample carries tens of thousands of clones, 80% to 90% of them seen once, and the ten largest clones take 5.2%. Material: peripheral blood. These receptors were obtained from a woman older than 75 with active COVID-19.

The CDR3: CATWTGGYVTGELFF. Written as DNA, the CDR3 is TGTGCCACCTGGACAGGGGGATATGTTACCGGGGAGCTGTTTTTT. J is TRBJ2-2 and V is TRBV6-6; 10 bases map to TRBD1. The CDR3 has 15 amino acids. From germline, CDR1 is MNHNY and CDR2 SVGAGI (reference sequence). V dropped 10 bases and J dropped 5; count of bases not matched to a gene: 10.

This clone appeared once. The V and J genes are TRBV10-1 and TRBJ2-3; D gene ambiguous. The V gene's germline CDR1 is WNHNN and CDR2 SYGVQD (reference sequence). This CDR3 comprises 14 residues. V was pared by 4 bases and J by 5 bases, with 13 bases between. CDR3 nucleotides: TGCGCCAGCAGTGGCAAATGGTCCGGAGATACGCAGTATTTT. Translating gives CASSGKWSGDTQYF.

Concerning this clone: One end of the junction varies from germline; a read error may be responsible. The chain couples TRBV7-2 to TRBJ2-1, with TRBD2 matching 7 bases. This CDR3 contains 15 residues. Germline assignment: CDR1 SGHTA and CDR2 FQGNSA. The DNA for the CDR3 is TGTGCCAGCAGCATAGCGGGCCGCTCCTACAATGAGCAGTTCTTC. This codes for CASSIAGRSYNEQFF.

V gene TRBV5-5 combines with J gene TRBJ2-2; D gene ambiguous. Germline V gene lookup returns CDR1 SGHKS and CDR2 YYEKEE (reference sequence). Trimming pared 0 bases from V and 0 bases from J, leaving 3 bases between. The CDR3 spans 14 residues. The CDR3 here is CASSLVTNTGELFF. DNA for the CDR3: TGTGCCAGCAGCTTGGTAACGAACACCGGGGAGCTGTTTTTT.

The chain couples TRBV7-3 to TRBJ1-6, with 11 bases identical to TRBD1. The CDR3 length is 14 residues. J was trimmed by 10 bases and V by 6 bases; bases with no gene match: 5. CDR1 and CDR2 from the germline V gene are SGHTA and FQGTGA. Here the CDR3 reads CASSTGTGGSPLHF. DNA for the CDR3: TGTGCCAGCAGTACCGGGACAGGGGGATCACCCCTCCACTTT.

This chain links TRBV7-8 with TRBJ2-7; tentative D call: TRBD2 (6 bases). The CDR3 sequence is 13 residues long. From germline, CDR1 is SGHVS and CDR2 FQNEAQ. Between the trimmed V and J ends, which lost 5 bases and 6 bases, there was a span of 14 bases. The CDR3 bases are TGTGCCAGCAGCCGACCCGGGACTCTCGAGCAGTACTTC. This encodes CASSRPGTLEQYF.

This chain connects TRBV9 to TRBJ2-7; 7 bases agree with TRBD2. The CDR3 is 14 residues long. V shed 2 bases and J 3 bases; nucleotides not matched to a gene: 5. Germline V CDR1 and CDR2: SGDLS, YYNGEE. DNA of the CDR3: TGTGCCAGCAGCGTCTCTGGGAGGGACTACGAGCAGTACTTC. Its protein product is CASSVSGRDYEQYF.

V gene TRBV28 combines with J gene TRBJ2-7; 7 nucleotides align to TRBD1. In germline, CDR1 is MDHEN, CDR2 SYDVKM. The junction had 16 bases not matched to a gene; V was cut back by 7 bases and J by 7 bases. The CDR3 extends over 15 amino acids. CDR3 bases: TGTGCCAGCATCGGACAGGCGCCTGTCCCAGGGGAGCAGTACTTC. Amino acids: CASIGQAPVPGEQYF.

The chain couples TRBV5-1 to TRBJ2-7; possible D gene TRBD1, 5 bases. Germline V gene data show CDR1 as SGHRS and CDR2 as YFSETQ. This CDR3 region has 16 residues. With 0 bases removed from V and 7 bases from J, the gap between germline ends came to 20 bases. The CDR3 is CASSLATDTLAREQYF. The CDR3 DNA reads as TGCGCCAGCAGCTTGGCAACGGACACCCTCGCTAGGGAGCAGTACTTC.

This clone has just one count. This chain links TRBV19 with TRBJ2-1; 12 positions match TRBD2. With 5 bases clipped from V and 4 bases from J, the junction kept 6 bases outside the gene matches. The CDR3 runs to 16 residues. Germline CDR1 reads LNHDA; CDR2 reads SQIVND (reference sequence). The CDR3 region is CASSDGTSGLYNEQFF. The CDR3 DNA is TGTGCCAGTAGTGACGGGACTAGCGGGTTGTACAATGAGCAGTTCTTC.

The chain employs TRBV5-1 and TRBJ1-1, with a tentative D call TRBD1 (6 bases). Germline lookup yields CDR1 SGHRS and CDR2 YFSETQ. The CDR3 has 15 amino acids. V was shortened by 1 base and J by 1 base, with 11 bases between the two germline ends. Here the CDR3 reads CASSLRAGANTEAFF. The CDR3 DNA sequence: TGCGCCAGCAGCTTGAGGGCAGGGGCGAACACTGAAGCTTTCTTT. Using reference TRBV5-1 and TRBJ1-1 for the parts outside the CDR3, the full variable domain is KAGVTQTPRYLIKTRGQQVTLSCSPISGHRSVSWYQQTPGQGLQFLFEYFSETQRNKGNFPGRFSGRQFSNSRSEMNVSTLELGDSALYLCASSLRAGANTEAFFGQGTRLTVV.

This clone has just one count. This sequence joins TRBV5-1 and TRBJ2-1; the D gene is possibly TRBD2 (5 bases). The length of the CDR3 is 14 residues. The germline V and J ends were trimmed by 4 bases and 10 bases, with 18 bases remaining between them. Germline V lookup: CDR1 SGHRS, CDR2 YFSETQ. The CDR3 DNA reads as TGCGCCAGCAGCAAAGGCGGGCTGGCGGCCGAGCAGTTCTTC. Its protein product is CASSKGGLAAEQFF. The whole variable domain, remainder taken from reference TRBV5-1 and TRBJ2-1, is KAGVTQTPRYLIKTRGQQVTLSCSPISGHRSVSWYQQTPGQGLQFLFEYFSETQRNKGNFPGRFSGRQFSNSRSEMNVSTLELGDSALYLCASSKGGLAAEQFFGPGTRLTVL.

V usage is TRBV20-1 and J usage is TRBJ1-1; D uncertain. Trimming stripped 7 bases from V and 10 bases from J, with 13 bases between. Germline CDR1 reads DFQATT; CDR2 reads SNEGSKA (reference sequence). CDR3 length: 10 residues. The chain's CDR3 is CSVRVRAAFF. The CDR3 coding sequence is TGCAGTGTCCGGGTGAGGGCAGCTTTCTTT.

The count of this clone is one. The rearrangement joins TRBV20-1 to TRBJ1-3; D gene unclear. CDR3 length equals 11 residues. The V end was cut by 6 bases, the J end by 6 bases, with 9 bases between. Germline V gene data show CDR1 as DFQATT and CDR2 as SNEGSKA (reference sequence). This chain's CDR3 is CSATGANTIYF. CDR3 sequence (DNA): TGCAGTGCAACGGGAGCAAACACCATATATTTT.

J is TRBJ2-1 and V is TRBV9; TRBD2 aligns across 7 bases. V was pared by 3 bases and J by 10 bases, with 10 bases of the junction left unmatched. Germline V gene sequence: CDR1 SGDLS, CDR2 YYNGEE. The CDR3 length is 14 residues. CDR3 in DNA: TGTGCCAGCAGCGGATTTAGCGGGCGGGGAGAGCAGTTCTTC. Translating gives CASSGFSGRGEQFF.

The V and J genes are TRBV28 and TRBJ1-5; tentatively, D is TRBD1 (6 bases). Germline V gene lookup returns CDR1 MDHEN and CDR2 SYDVKM. The CDR3 extends over 15 amino acids. The V end lost 3 bases, the J end lost 4 bases, and 13 bases lay between the germline ends. As DNA, the CDR3 is TGTGCCAGCAGTTTGGAGGACAGACCTAATCAGCCCCAGCATTTT. Amino acids: CASSLEDRPNQPQHF. Filled out from reference TRBV28 and TRBJ1-5, the complete variable domain reads DVKVTQSSRYLVKRTGEKVFLECVQDMDHENMFWYRQDPGLGLRLIYFSYDVKMKEKGDIPEGYSVSREKKERFSLILESASTNQTSMYLCASSLEDRPNQPQHFGDGTRLSIL.

This chain connects TRBV14 to TRBJ1-5; 9 nucleotides agree with TRBD1. Losses at the gene ends were 6 bases for V and 0 bases for J; bases not matched to a gene: 12. Per germline, CDR1 SGHDN and CDR2 FVKESK. The length of the CDR3 is 18 residues. The CDR3 region is CASRPRDREKNSNQPQHF. The CDR3, as DNA: TGTGCCAGCAGACCCCGGGACAGGGAGAAAAATAGCAATCAGCCCCAGCATTTT.

The V call is TRBV7-3, the J call TRBJ2-5; perhaps TRBD2 as D (7 bases). This CDR3 region has 14 residues. Germline V gene data show CDR1 as SGHTA and CDR2 as FQGTGA. V was cut by 3 bases and J by 5 bases, with 13 bases left in between. This CDR3 reads CASSFLGGPETQYF. CDR3 in DNA: TGTGCCAGCAGCTTCCTCGGGGGGCCTGAGACCCAGTACTTC.

This rearrangement joins TRBV6-6 to TRBJ2-7; TRBD1 matches at 10 bases. Germline V gene lookup returns CDR1 MNHNY and CDR2 SVGAGI (reference sequence). This CDR3 is 16 amino acids long. V shed 4 bases, J shed 3 bases, and the junction held 9 bases outside the gene matches. The CDR3 coding sequence is TGTGCCAGCAGTTCACCGGGACAGGGGAAGAACTACGAGCAGTACTTC. Translated, it gives CASSSPGQGKNYEQYF.

This chain joins TRBV19 and TRBJ2-5, with 14 positions matching TRBD2. The V gene's germline CDR1 is LNHDA and CDR2 SQIVND (reference sequence). The CDR3 spans 17 residues. V dropped 9 bases and J dropped 2; count of bases not matched to a gene: 11. The chain's CDR3 is CARASGTSGRKQETQYF. The CDR3 region has the DNA TGTGCCAGAGCTTCCGGGACTAGCGGGAGAAAGCAAGAGACCCAGTACTTC.

The genes are TRBV6-5 and TRBJ2-1, with a weak D call TRBD1 (6 bases). The CDR3 extends over 11 amino acids. Trimming stripped 9 bases from V and 7 bases from J, with 10 bases between. Germline CDR1 is MNHEY and CDR2 is SVGAGI. CDR3 sequence reads: CASLQGNEQFF. The CDR3 nucleotides are TGTGCCAGTTTACAGGGAAATGAGCAGTTCTTC.

The chain carries TRBV28 and TRBJ1-6; a possible D gene is TRBD1 (6 bases). Germline assignment: CDR1 MDHEN and CDR2 SYDVKM. Trimming took 7 bases from V and 0 from J, leaving 16 bases between them. The CDR3 length is 17 residues. The CDR3 here is CASNSPEGGSYNSPLHF. The DNA of the CDR3 is TGTGCCAGCAATTCTCCCGAAGGGGGCTCCTATAATTCACCCCTCCACTTT.

V gene TRBV5-4 combines with J gene TRBJ2-7; maybe TRBD2 (6 bases). Between the trimmed V and J ends, which lost 0 bases and 6 bases, there was a span of 19 bases. This CDR3 is 16 amino acids long. Germline lookup yields CDR1 SGHNT and CDR2 YYREEE (reference sequence). CDR3 coding DNA: TGTGCCAGCAGCTTGGGTGGAGGGACCGTAGTTCGCGAGCAGTACTTC. It encodes CASSLGGGTVVREQYF.

The chain joins TRBV6-5 to TRBJ1-2; TRBD1 is a possible D gene (5 bases). The CDR3 covers 15 residues. V was shortened by 5 bases and J by 0 bases, with 13 bases between the two germline ends. Germline lookup yields CDR1 MNHEY and CDR2 SVGAGI. CDR3 region: CASSKHRRANYGYTF. The CDR3 nucleotides read TGTGCCAGCAGTAAGCACAGGAGAGCTAACTATGGCTACACCTTC.

The V and J genes are TRBV5-1 and TRBJ2-1, with 10 positions matching TRBD2. This CDR3 spans 15 amino acids. J lost 6 bases, V lost 2 bases, and 5 bases had no gene match. Per the germline V gene, CDR1 is SGHRS and CDR2 is YFSETQ. CDR3 in amino acids: CASSLGTSVTNEQFF. DNA of the CDR3: TGCGCCAGCAGCTTAGGGACTAGCGTTACCAATGAGCAGTTCTTC.

The chain uses TRBV18 and TRBJ2-3; 9 positions match TRBD2. The ends lost 3 bases at V and 4 bases at J; junction bases unmatched: 5. In germline, CDR1 is KGHSH, CDR2 LQKENI. The CDR3 runs to 15 residues. The CDR3: CASSPHSGRPDTQYF. CDR3 nucleotide sequence: TGTGCCAGCTCACCCCATAGCGGGAGACCAGATACGCAGTATTTT. The full variable domain, rest sourced from reference TRBV18 and TRBJ2-3, is NAGVMQNPRHLVRRRGQEARLRCSPMKGHSHVYWYRQLPEEGLKFMVYLQKENIIDESGMPKERFSAEFPKEGPSILRIQQVVRGDSAAYFCASSPHSGRPDTQYFGPGTRLTVL.

This clone appeared a single time. The CDR3 DNA reads TGTGCCAGCAGCTTACGCACCGGGGAGCTGTTTTTT. It codes for CASSLRTGELFF. The chain recombines TRBV7-9 with TRBJ2-2, with D uncertain. CDR1 is SEHNR and CDR2 is FQNEAQ in the germline V gene (reference sequence). V lost 2 bases to trimming and J lost 4 bases, with 2 bases between them. This CDR3 is 12 amino acids long.

The chain is built from TRBV5-8 and TRBJ2-2, with a tentative D call TRBD2 (6 bases). The CDR3 spans 16 residues. Germline V gene data show CDR1 as SGHTS and CDR2 as YDEGEE. V dropped 3 bases and J dropped 6 bases, with 18 bases sitting between them. As DNA, the CDR3 is TGTGCCAGCAGCTCCGGACTATCACGGGATTCCGGGGAGCTGTTTTTT. It specifies CASSSGLSRDSGELFF.

This clone was found once. The chain links TRBV28 to TRBJ2-2; 9 nucleotides match TRBD2. Trimming removed 6 bases from V and 4 bases from J; junction bases left unmatched: 9. Germline V CDR1 and CDR2: MDHEN, SYDVKM. The CDR3 runs to 16 residues. CDR3: CASSSIAGVFTGELFF. CDR3 nucleotide sequence: TGTGCCAGCAGCTCCATAGCGGGAGTTTTCACCGGGGAGCTGTTTTTT.